This T cell receptor beta chain derives from a study of blood T cell repertoires in COVID-19. In germline, CDR1 is LNHNV, CDR2 YYDKDF (reference sequence). The length of the CDR3 is 17 residues. V shed 1 base and J 13 bases; nucleotides not matched to a gene: 12. The method was immunoSEQ multiplex PCR; TCRdb's version includes in-frame clones alone and lacks a portion of them. The table has under 200,000 clones, roughly three quarters seen once. The specimen sequenced was peripheral blood. The chain couples TRBV15 to TRBJ2-1; TRBD2 matches at 14 bases. The sequence came from a woman between 35 and 50 years old with COVID-19, enrolled during active disease. CDR3 in DNA: TGTGCCACCAGCAGAGTAGGACTAGCGGGGGGCACGGGTTTTCAGTTCTTC. This gives the protein CATSRVGLAGGTGFQFF.